This TCR gamma chain originates from a study of gamma-delta T cells after stem cell transplantation. TCRdb reapplied CATT to the RT-PCR reads. The sample holds about 5,000 gamma-chain clones, approximately 20% seen once. CDR1 is EGSNGY, CDR2 YDSYNSKV, per germline. The CDR3 has 15 residues. With V trimmed by 0 bases and J by 4 bases, 9 bases remained unmatched. This clone has a handful of counts. This TCR was recovered from a human donor. It is not recorded whose cells these are; they may come from a transplant donor. The V call is TRGV2, the J call TRGJ1 or TRGJ2. Sequencing was performed on gamma-delta T cells. The CDR3: CATWDGPPTYYKKLF. As DNA, the CDR3 is TGTGCCACCTGGGACGGGCCTCCCACCTATTATAAGAAACTCTTT.